Following are 19 T cell receptor beta chains from one sample sequenced in a study of cytomegalovirus exposure and HLA in healthy donors. PCR amplification relied on 60 Vbeta primers (plus 13 Jbeta primers). Here immunoSEQ multiplex PCR was the method, and the copy in TCRdb shows in-frame clones only, minus some. The ten top clones account for roughly 0.94%, within a sample of more than 95,000 clones. The source material was PBMCs. The receptors originated from a young man in good health and CMV-seronegative.

The V gene is TRBV30, the J gene TRBJ2-7; 9 bases align to TRBD1. CDR1 and CDR2 (germline): GTSNPN, SVGIG (reference sequence). Unmatched junction bases numbered 7, after V lost 0 bases and J lost 7 bases. This CDR3 contains 14 residues. The CDR3 here is CAWSVLQGAWEQYF. CDR3 coding DNA: TGTGCCTGGAGTGTATTACAGGGGGCTTGGGAGCAGTACTTC.

The rearrangement links TRBV19 to TRBJ2-7; 7 nucleotides line up with TRBD1. J lost 2 bases, V lost 1 base, and 5 bases had no gene match. The CDR3 consists of 15 residues. CDR1 and CDR2 from the germline V gene are LNHDA and SQIVND (reference sequence). CDR3 protein: CASSIGGTDPYEQYF. The DNA of the CDR3 is TGTGCCAGTAGTATAGGTGGGACAGATCCCTACGAGCAGTACTTC.

The V call is TRBV28, the J call TRBJ1-3; TRBD1 might be the D (5 bases). Between the trimmed V and J ends, which lost 2 bases and 4 bases, there was a span of 12 bases. The CDR3 sequence is 15 residues long. CDR1 MDHEN and CDR2 SYDVKM come from the germline V gene. The CDR3 region is CASSLGGTAGNTIYF. CDR3 coding DNA: TGTGCCAGCAGTTTAGGGGGGACGGCAGGAAACACCATATATTTT.

V usage is TRBV5-1 and J usage is TRBJ2-1; a possible D gene is TRBD2 (7 bases). Looked up from germline, CDR1 is SGHRS and CDR2 is YFSETQ. V lost 2 bases and J 3 bases, leaving 15 bases between the germline ends. This CDR3 has 16 amino acids. The CDR3 loop reads CASSFVAGASYNEQFF. CDR3 nucleotides: TGCGCCAGCAGCTTTGTCGCGGGGGCTAGCTACAATGAGCAGTTCTTC.

The CDR3 region is CASSLWGGQGFNEQYF. CDR3 DNA sequence: TGTGCCAGCAGCTTGTGGGGCGGACAGGGATTCAACGAGCAGTACTTC. The chain recombines TRBV5-6 with TRBJ2-7, with 8 bases identical to TRBD1. The J segment lost 5 bases and the V segment lost 1 base, leaving 11 bases of the junction unmatched. Germline CDR1 SGHDT, CDR2 YYEEEE. The CDR3 extends over 16 amino acids.

V gene TRBV6-1 combines with J gene TRBJ1-5, with a weak D call TRBD1 (5 bases). CDR3 length equals 15 residues. Deletions cut 3 bases from V and 5 bases from J, with 14 bases between. CDR1 and CDR2 (germline): MNHNS, SASEGT. CDR3 residues: CASSEGRVRYQPQHF. For the CDR3, the DNA is TGTGCCAGCAGTGAGGGCAGGGTGCGTTATCAGCCCCAGCATTTT.

This rearrangement joins TRBV6-5 to TRBJ2-7; TRBD2 is a possible D gene (6 bases). The CDR3 consists of 13 residues. The V gene lost 1 base and the J gene lost 6 bases, with 10 bases spanning the gap. The germline gives CDR1 MNHEY, CDR2 SVGAGI. The CDR3 coding sequence is TGTGCCAGCAGTTACTACACCGGGGGCGAGCAGTACTTC. Translation: CASSYYTGGEQYF.

The rearrangement uses TRBV13 and TRBJ2-7, with a tentative D call TRBD2 (6 bases). CDR3 length: 14 residues. Germline CDR1 PRHDT, CDR2 FYEKMQ (reference sequence). The germline V and J ends were trimmed by 0 bases and 3 bases, with 9 bases remaining between them. The CDR3 DNA reads as TGTGCCAGCAGCTTAGGGCGGGGTGACTACGAGCAGTACTTC. Translating gives CASSLGRGDYEQYF.

The genes are TRBV20-1 and TRBJ2-1, with D hard to call. The CDR3 spans 11 residues. The germline V and J ends were trimmed by 0 bases and 10 bases, with 7 bases remaining between them. CDR1 is DFQATT and CDR2 is SNEGSKA in the germline V gene (reference sequence). This CDR3 is CSARDRGEQFF. CDR3 in DNA: TGCAGTGCTAGAGATCGAGGAGAGCAGTTCTTC.

The gene calls are TRBV5-4 and TRBJ2-6; tentative D call: TRBD1 (6 bases). The CDR3 is made up of 16 amino acids. With 2 bases removed from V and 1 base from J, the gap between germline ends came to 10 bases. CDR1 is SGHNT and CDR2 is YYREEE in the germline V gene (reference sequence). The CDR3 region is CASSLGTQSGANVLTF. CDR3 DNA sequence: TGTGCCAGCAGCTTAGGGACACAGTCTGGGGCCAACGTCCTGACTTTC. Full variable domain (outside the CDR3, taken from reference TRBV5-4 and TRBJ2-6): ETGVTQSPTHLIKTRGQQVTLRCSSQSGHNTVSWYQQALGQGPQFIFQYYREEENGRGNFPPRFSGLQFPNYSSELNVNALELDDSALYLCASSLGTQSGANVLTFGAGSRLTVL.

This rearrangement joins TRBV11-3 to TRBJ2-3; the match to TRBD2 covers 15 bases. V trimming: 3 bases; J trimming: 5 bases; junction bases outside the gene matches: 6. The CDR3 length is 17 residues. Germline CDR1 SGHNT, CDR2 YENEEA. CDR3: CASSFGLAGGPVDTQYF. In DNA form, the CDR3 reads TGTGCCAGCAGCTTCGGACTAGCGGGGGGGCCGGTAGATACGCAGTATTTT.

J is TRBJ2-7 and V is TRBV18; 8 nucleotides align to TRBD1. Germline-derived CDR1 and CDR2 are KGHSH and LQKENI. V gave up 3 bases and J gave up 4 bases; unmatched junction bases: 5. This CDR3 is built from 14 residues. The CDR3: CASSPGTGTYEQYF. DNA of the CDR3: TGTGCCAGCTCACCCGGGACAGGAACGTACGAGCAGTACTTC.

The rearrangement joins TRBV6-1 to TRBJ2-5, with 10 nucleotides matching TRBD2. CDR1 is MNHNS, CDR2 SASEGT, per germline. CDR3 length: 16 residues. The J segment lost 7 bases and the V segment lost 4 bases, leaving 12 bases of the junction unmatched. Written as DNA, the CDR3 is TGTGCCAGCAGTGCTATTCCGGGACTAGCGTTAGGGACCCAGTACTTC. Translation: CASSAIPGLALGTQYF.

The V gene is TRBV2, the J gene TRBJ1-6, with D possibly TRBD1 on 6 matching bases. V gave up 11 bases and J gave up 5 bases, with 13 bases separating them. Germline V CDR1 and CDR2: SNHLY, FYNNEI. There are 13 residues in the CDR3. CDR3 sequence reads: CAGRTANNSPLHF. The DNA of the CDR3 is TGTGCCGGACGGACAGCCAATAATTCACCCCTCCACTTT.

The chain joins TRBV7-2 to TRBJ1-3; D gene unclear. The CDR3 extends over 15 amino acids. The germline V and J ends were trimmed by 1 base and 1 base, with 8 bases remaining between them. Per the germline V gene, CDR1 is SGHTA and CDR2 is FQGNSA. This chain's CDR3 is CASSLVVRSGNTIYF. For the CDR3, the DNA is TGTGCCAGCAGCTTAGTTGTCCGTTCTGGAAACACCATATATTTT.

The chain is built from TRBV14 and TRBJ1-1; no reliable D call. Trimming shortened V by 0 bases and J by 7 bases, and 18 bases separated the two germline ends. In germline, CDR1 is SGHDN, CDR2 FVKESK. The CDR3 length is 16 residues. The CDR3 DNA is TGTGCCAGCAGCCAAGATCTGCCCGGCGCCGGGAGTGAAGCTTTCTTT. Protein product: CASSQDLPGAGSEAFF.

Comments on this clone: At the DNA level, this CDR3 is encoded by other sequences in the same sample as well. V is TRBV4-1 and J is TRBJ2-7; 7 positions match TRBD2. The CDR3 loop spans 15 amino acids. V dropped 0 bases and J dropped 1; count of bases not matched to a gene: 3. Germline-derived CDR1 and CDR2 are MGHRA and YSYEKL. This CDR3 reads CASSQEGGFSYEQYF. CDR3 bases: TGCGCCAGCAGCCAAGAGGGAGGGTTTTCCTACGAGCAGTACTTC.

The rearrangement links TRBV5-1 to TRBJ1-3, with 8 positions matching TRBD1. Looked up from germline, CDR1 is SGHRS and CDR2 is YFSETQ. The V gene end was trimmed by 0 bases and the J gene end by 7 bases; junction bases not matched to a gene: 9. This CDR3 region has 16 residues. The CDR3 bases are TGCGCCAGCAGCTTGGGCAAGGACAGGGAGGATAACACCATATATTTT. It is translated as CASSLGKDREDNTIYF.

V gene TRBV5-1 combines with J gene TRBJ1-4; D gene uncertain. The CDR3 is made up of 15 amino acids. V was trimmed by 0 bases and J by 5 bases, leaving 11 bases between them. From germline, CDR1 is SGHRS and CDR2 YFSETQ. The chain's CDR3 is CASSLVGSPNEKLFF. CDR3 DNA: TGCGCCAGCAGCTTGGTCGGGAGCCCAAATGAAAAACTGTTTTTT. Using reference TRBV5-1 and TRBJ1-4 for the parts outside the CDR3, the full variable domain is KAGVTQTPRYLIKTRGQQVTLSCSPISGHRSVSWYQQTPGQGLQFLFEYFSETQRNKGNFPGRFSGRQFSNSRSEMNVSTLELGDSALYLCASSLVGSPNEKLFFGSGTQLSVL.